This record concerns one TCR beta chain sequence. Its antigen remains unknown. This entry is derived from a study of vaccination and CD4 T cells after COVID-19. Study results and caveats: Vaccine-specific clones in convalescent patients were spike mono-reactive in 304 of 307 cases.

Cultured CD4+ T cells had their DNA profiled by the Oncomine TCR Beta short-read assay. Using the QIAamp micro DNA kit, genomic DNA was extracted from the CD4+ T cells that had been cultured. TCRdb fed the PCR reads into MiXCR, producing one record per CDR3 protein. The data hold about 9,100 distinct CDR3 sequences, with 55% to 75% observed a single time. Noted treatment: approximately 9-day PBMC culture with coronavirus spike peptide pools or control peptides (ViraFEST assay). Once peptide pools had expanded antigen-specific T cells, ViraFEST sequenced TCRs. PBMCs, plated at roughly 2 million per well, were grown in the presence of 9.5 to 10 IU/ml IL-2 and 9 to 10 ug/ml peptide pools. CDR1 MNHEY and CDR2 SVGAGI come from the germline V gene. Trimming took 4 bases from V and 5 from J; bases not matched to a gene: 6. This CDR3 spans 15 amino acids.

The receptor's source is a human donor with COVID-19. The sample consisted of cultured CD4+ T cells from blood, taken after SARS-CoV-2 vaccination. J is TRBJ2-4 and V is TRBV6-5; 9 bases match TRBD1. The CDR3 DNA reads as TGTGCCAGCAGTTCAGGGACAGGGCATGAAAACATTCAGTACTTC. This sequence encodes CASSSGTGHENIQYF.